This paragraph reports one TCR beta chain. TCRdb's copy holds only in-frame clones and misses some; the assay was immunoSEQ multiplex PCR. The sample yields fewer than 350,000 clones, 90% seen once. This sample was taken from a study of blood T cell repertoires in COVID-19. Deletions cut 6 bases from V and 0 bases from J, with 12 bases between. The CDR3 consists of 15 residues. From germline, CDR1 is LNHDA and CDR2 SQIVND (reference sequence). This clonotype originated in a woman younger than 30 with acute COVID-19. Sequencing input: PBMCs or T cells enriched from blood (not recorded which). This rearrangement joins TRBV19 to TRBJ1-3, with D possibly TRBD1 on 6 matching bases. CDR3 DNA sequence: TGTGCCAGTAGGCGACAGGCGAGCTCTGGAAACACCATATATTTT. This codes for CASRRQASSGNTIYF.